This T cell receptor (beta chain) was identified during a study of OX40 agonist ivuxolimab in advanced cancers. Using immunoSEQ multiplex PCR, the repertoire was profiled, and TCRdb retains in-frame clones only, with some absent. The sample has about 88,000 clones, 75% to 90% seen once. This CDR3 is built from 17 residues. CDR1 and CDR2 (germline): MDHEN, SYDVKM. V shed 6 bases and J 7 bases; nucleotides not matched to a gene: 15. This sequence joins TRBV28 and TRBJ1-2; 12 nucleotides line up with TRBD1. Material: CD4+ or CD8+ T cells sorted from blood, obtained in a trial of the OX40 agonist ivuxolimab. This receptor was identified in an adult with an advanced solid tumor such as melanoma, head and neck, liver or kidney cancer. The CDR3 region is CASSPPGTGGLVSGYTF. The CDR3 DNA reads TGTGCCAGCAGCCCTCCCGGGACAGGGGGCTTGGTGAGTGGCTACACCTTC.